This T cell receptor (beta chain) was captured by sequencing in a study of patients and donors after allogeneic stem cell transplantation. Each CDR3 protein gets one entry after TCRdb re-called the RT-PCR reads with MiXCR. Seen here are about 72,000 distinct CDR3 sequences, about 26% observed once, and the top ten hold 26%. V trimming: 8 bases; J trimming: 7 bases; junction bases outside the gene matches: 7. Germline-derived CDR1 and CDR2 are LGHNT and FRNRAP. There are 13 residues in the CDR3. This chain uses TRBV12-5 with TRBJ2-7; 11 nucleotides agree with TRBD2. Sequencing was carried out using blood, either unsorted or a sorted T cell fraction (not recorded which). The TCR comes from a human donor who was either an allogeneic HSCT recipient or a stem cell or donor lymphocyte infusion donor (not recorded which). It is not recorded whose cells these are; they may come from a transplant donor. The DNA of the CDR3 is TGTGCTAGTCGTAGCGGGGGGGCCTTTGAGCAGTACTTC. Its protein product is CASRSGGAFEQYF.